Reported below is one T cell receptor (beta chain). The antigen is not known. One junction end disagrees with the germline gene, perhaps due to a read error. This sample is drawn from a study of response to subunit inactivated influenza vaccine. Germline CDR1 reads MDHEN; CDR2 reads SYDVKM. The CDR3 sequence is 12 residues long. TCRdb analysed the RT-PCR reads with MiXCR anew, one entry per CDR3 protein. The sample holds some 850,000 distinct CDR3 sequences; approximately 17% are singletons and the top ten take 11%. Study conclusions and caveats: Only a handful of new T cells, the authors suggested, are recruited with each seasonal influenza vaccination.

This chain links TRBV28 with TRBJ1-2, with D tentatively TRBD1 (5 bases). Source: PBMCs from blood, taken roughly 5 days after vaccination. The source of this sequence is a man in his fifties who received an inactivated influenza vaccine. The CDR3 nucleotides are TGTGCCAGCACTCCGCGGGGGAACCGGGTCCCCTTC. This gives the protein CASTPRGNRVPF.